The source of this TCR beta chain is a study of blood T cell repertoires in COVID-19. Study information: COVID-19 samples collected from the United States, Italy and Spain covered acute and convalescent phases.

Clones were sequenced by immunoSEQ multiplex PCR, and TCRdb holds only the in-frame ones, with some missing. The table records over 200,000 clones, over 75% of them present only once. The CDR3 consists of 14 residues. Germline V gives CDR1 SGHVS, CDR2 FQNEAQ. J lost 3 bases, V lost 1 base, and 1 base had no gene match. The receptor comes from a man aged 35-49 years with active or convalescent COVID-19. The sample comprised peripheral blood. J is TRBJ2-5 and V is TRBV7-8; 8 bases map to TRBD2. This chain's CDR3 is CASSLVLAEETQYF. The DNA for the CDR3 is TGTGCCAGCAGCTTAGTACTAGCGGAAGAGACCCAGTACTTC. Full variable domain (remainder filled in from reference TRBV7-8 and TRBJ2-5): GAGVSQSPRYKVAKRGQDVALRCDPISGHVSLFWYQQALGQGPEFLTYFQNEAQLDKSGLPSDRFFAERPEGSVSTLKIQRTQQEDSAVYLCASSLVLAEETQYFGPGTRLLVL.